This T cell receptor beta chain derives from a study of beta chain features in type 1 diabetes. The CDR3 sequence is 13 residues long. The V gene's germline CDR1 is SNHLY and CDR2 FYNNEI. The V and J ends lost 7 bases and 7 bases respectively, with 14 bases between them. What was sequenced were expressed TCRB transcripts, since all of the isolated RNA had been reverse transcribed. Profiled with immunoSEQ multiplex PCR; TCRdb holds only in-frame clones, not every one. The sample shows 350,000 to 400,000 clones, around 16% of them seen only once. Source material: naive CD4+ T cells from blood. The gene calls are TRBV2 and TRBJ2-4; tentative D call: TRBD2 (6 bases). The receptor was derived from a woman under 30 in good health. The CDR3 nucleotides are TGTGCCAGCACCGTAAATCTAGCGAACATTCAGTACTTC. This codes for CASTVNLANIQYF.